The rows below give T cell receptor beta chains drawn from one sample of a study of radiotherapy plus CTLA-4 blockade in lung cancer. Assay used: immunoSEQ multiplex PCR; TCRdb lists only in-frame clones, some missing. The sample holds over 75,000 clones, about four fifths seen once. Sequencing was performed on peripheral blood, taken from a patient treated with radiotherapy plus ipilimumab. The receptor source for this set is a human donor with non-small cell lung cancer who had stable disease on radiotherapy plus ipilimumab. The CDR3 runs from the conserved cysteine through the conserved F or W. A D gene is named only where the DNA matches it firmly. Clone sizes are given selectively: once, few, many, or a class where the clone is expanded.

D gene,V gene,J gene,clone size,CDR3 protein,CDR3 DNA
TRBD1,TRBV11-2,TRBJ2-7,-,CASSLGQTYEQYF,TGTGCCAGCAGCTTGGGACAGACCTACGAGCAGTACTTC
-,TRBV5-4,TRBJ1-5,few,CASSLGGGQPQHF,TGTGCCAGCAGCTTGGGCGGGGGACAGCCCCAGCATTTT
-,TRBV19,TRBJ2-1,few,CASTRTGPPIMNEQFF,TGTGCCAGTACCCGTACGGGCCCCCCCATAATGAATGAGCAGTTCTTC
-,TRBV9,TRBJ2-7,once,CASSALGDPYEQYF,TGTGCCAGCAGCGCCCTGGGGGATCCCTACGAGCAGTACTTC
TRBD1,TRBV19,TRBJ2-6,-,CASTDRGNYGVLTF,TGTGCCAGTACCGACAGGGGGAACTACGGCGTCCTGACTTTC
-,TRBV7-3,TRBJ2-7,-,CASSLEIGRVHEQYF,TGTGCCAGCAGCTTAGAGATCGGTCGTGTCCACGAGCAGTACTTC
-,TRBV28,TRBJ2-7,-,CASSWGLEARGAYEQYF,TGTGCCAGCAGTTGGGGCCTTGAAGCCCGGGGAGCGTACGAGCAGTACTTC
TRBD2,TRBV5-1,TRBJ2-1,-,CASSPLGGTRPYNEQFF,TGCGCCAGCAGCCCCTTGGGCGGGACTAGACCCTACAATGAGCAGTTCTTC
TRBD1,TRBV5-5,TRBJ2-7,-,CASSLVGDRFGEQYF,TGTGCCAGCAGCTTGGTAGGGGACAGGTTCGGCGAGCAGTACTTC
TRBD1,TRBV5-1,TRBJ2-1,once,CASSPGAGQVPNEQFF,TGCGCCAGCAGCCCGGGGGCGGGACAGGTGCCCAATGAGCAGTTCTTC
TRBD1,TRBV2,TRBJ2-7,-,CASREQGPSYEQYF,TGTGCCAGCAGGGAACAGGGGCCCTCCTACGAGCAGTACTTC
-,TRBV7-2,TRBJ1-5,-,CASSFSHQEPQHF,TGTGCCAGCAGCTTCTCCCATCAAGAGCCCCAGCATTTT
-,TRBV19,TRBJ1-5,-,CASSNGEGTNQPQHF,TGTGCCAGTAGTAATGGGGAAGGGACCAATCAGCCCCAGCATTTT
-,TRBV6-5,TRBJ1-3,-,CASSMNSGNTIYF,TGTGCCAGCAGTATGAACTCTGGAAACACCATATATTTT
TRBD2,TRBV5-1,TRBJ2-1,-,CASSLAGPSGRAGTNEQFF,TGCGCCAGCAGCTTGGCCGGACCCAGCGGGAGGGCGGGGACGAATGAGCAGTTCTTC
TRBD2,TRBV30,TRBJ2-5,once,CAWSYRSGGIGQETQYF,TGTGCCTGGAGTTACCGAAGCGGGGGAATAGGCCAAGAGACCCAGTACTTC
-,TRBV7-8,TRBJ1-4,-,CASSSSGNEKLFF,TGTGCCAGCAGCTCGAGTGGTAATGAAAAACTGTTTTTT
TRBD1,TRBV7-2,TRBJ2-7,few,CASSPETGAYEQYF,TGTGCCAGCAGCCCAGAAACAGGGGCGTACGAGCAGTACTTC
TRBD2,TRBV9,TRBJ2-7,-,CASSNSGGPSSQQYF,TGTGCCAGCAGCAATAGCGGGGGGCCATCGTCTCAGCAGTACTTC
-,TRBV6-6,TRBJ2-5,-,CASSPRAPQETQYF,TGTGCCAGCAGCCCCAGGGCCCCCCAAGAGACCCAGTACTTC
-,TRBV2,TRBJ2-1,-,CASRGSYNEQFF,TGTGCCAGCAGAGGATCCTACAATGAGCAGTTCTTC
-,TRBV18,TRBJ1-5,once,CASSPFDTQGKPQHF,TGTGCCAGCTCACCTTTCGACACACAGGGTAAGCCCCAGCATTTT
-,TRBV5-5,TRBJ2-3,few,CASSLDASTDTQYF,TGTGCCAGCAGCTTGGACGCCAGCACAGATACGCAGTATTTT
-,TRBV5-8,TRBJ1-4,-,CASSLGQGFEKLFF,TGTGCCAGCAGCTTGGGGCAGGGTTTCGAAAAACTGTTTTTT
-,TRBV4-1,TRBJ2-7,-,CASSQVNPPNEQYF,TGCGCCAGCAGCCAAGTTAATCCGCCCAACGAGCAGTACTTC
-,TRBV6-4,TRBJ2-1,-,CASSAGYSLVNEQFF,TGTGCCAGCAGTGCAGGTTATAGCTTGGTCAATGAGCAGTTCTTC
TRBD1,TRBV29-1,TRBJ2-7,-,CSGQGYEQYF,TGCAGCGGACAGGGTTACGAGCAGTACTTC
-,TRBV5-6,TRBJ2-7,-,CASSLEEEGYYEQYF,TGTGCCAGCAGCTTGGAAGAGGAGGGCTACTACGAGCAGTACTTC
-,TRBV7-6,TRBJ2-2,-,CASSLYPGRELFF,TGTGCCAGCAGCTTGTATCCGGGCCGGGAGCTGTTTTTT
TRBD1,TRBV19,TRBJ2-3,-,CASSKTGGITDTQYF,TGTGCCAGTAGTAAGACAGGGGGCATCACAGATACGCAGTATTTT
-,TRBV11-1,TRBJ1-1,-,CASSLTQTEAFF,TGTGCCAGCAGCTTAACGCAGACTGAAGCTTTCTTT
-,TRBV2,TRBJ2-5,-,CASTWDQQETQYF,TGTGCCAGCACCTGGGACCAACAAGAGACCCAGTACTTC
-,TRBV5-1,TRBJ2-3,-,CASSLGAGGTDTQYF,TGCGCCAGCAGTTTGGGCGCAGGGGGCACAGATACGCAGTATTTT
-,TRBV12-2,TRBJ2-6,few,CASRQHRLHKSRANVLTF,TGTGCAAGTCGCCAGCACCGACTCCACAAAAGTCGGGCCAACGTCCTGACTTTC
TRBD1,TRBV5-8,TRBJ1-5,once,CASSLDRGLGRPQHF,TGTGCCAGCAGTTTGGACAGGGGGCTAGGGAGGCCCCAGCATTTT
-,TRBV5-5,TRBJ1-4,-,CASSPRRTAATNEKLFF,TGTGCCAGCAGCCCACGGCGGACGGCTGCAACTAATGAAAAACTGTTTTTT
-,TRBV5-1,TRBJ2-5,-,CASSLAGETQYF,TGCGCCAGCAGCTTGGCCGGCGAGACCCAGTACTTC
TRBD1,TRBV9,TRBJ1-6,-,CASSASPGQNYNSPLHF,TGTGCCAGCAGCGCGTCCCCGGGACAGAACTATAATTCACCCCTCCACTTT
-,TRBV7-2,TRBJ2-4,-,CASSFHSATRAKNIQYF,TGTGCCAGCAGTTTCCACTCCGCGACACGAGCCAAAAACATTCAGTACTTC
-,TRBV30,TRBJ1-1,-,CAWSVVPNAEAFF,TGTGCCTGGAGTGTGGTCCCGAACGCAGAAGCTTTCTTT
-,TRBV2,TRBJ2-3,-,CASSAVTDTQYF,TGTGCCAGCAGTGCCGTCACAGATACGCAGTATTTT
-,TRBV30,TRBJ1-2,-,CAWSWENYGYTF,TGTGCCTGGAGTTGGGAAAACTATGGCTACACCTTC
TRBD1,TRBV7-3,TRBJ2-1,-,CASSLGPDRAYNEQFF,TGTGCCAGCAGCTTAGGGCCGGACAGGGCCTACAATGAGCAGTTCTTC